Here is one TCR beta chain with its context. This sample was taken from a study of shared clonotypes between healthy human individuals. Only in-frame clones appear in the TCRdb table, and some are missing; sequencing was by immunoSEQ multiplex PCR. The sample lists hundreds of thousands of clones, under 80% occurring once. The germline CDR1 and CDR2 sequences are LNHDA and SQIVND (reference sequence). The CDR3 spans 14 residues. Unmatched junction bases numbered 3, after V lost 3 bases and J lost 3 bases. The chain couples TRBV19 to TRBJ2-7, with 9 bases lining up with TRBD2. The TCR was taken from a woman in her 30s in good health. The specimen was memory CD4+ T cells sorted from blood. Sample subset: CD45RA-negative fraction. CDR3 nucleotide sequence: TGTGCCAGTAGTATGGTAGCGGGGGACTACGAGCAGTACTTC. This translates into CASSMVAGDYEQYF.